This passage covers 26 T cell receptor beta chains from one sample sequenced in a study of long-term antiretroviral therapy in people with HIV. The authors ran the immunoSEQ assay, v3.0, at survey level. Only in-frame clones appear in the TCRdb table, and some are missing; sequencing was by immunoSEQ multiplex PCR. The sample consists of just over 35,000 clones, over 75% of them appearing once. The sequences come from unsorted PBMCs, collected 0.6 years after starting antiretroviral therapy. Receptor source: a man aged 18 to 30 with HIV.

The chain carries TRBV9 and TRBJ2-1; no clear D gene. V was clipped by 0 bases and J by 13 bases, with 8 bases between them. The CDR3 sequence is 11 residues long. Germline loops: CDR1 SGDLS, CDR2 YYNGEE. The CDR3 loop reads CASSVGPQQFF. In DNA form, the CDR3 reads TGTGCCAGCAGCGTAGGGCCGCAACAGTTCTTC.

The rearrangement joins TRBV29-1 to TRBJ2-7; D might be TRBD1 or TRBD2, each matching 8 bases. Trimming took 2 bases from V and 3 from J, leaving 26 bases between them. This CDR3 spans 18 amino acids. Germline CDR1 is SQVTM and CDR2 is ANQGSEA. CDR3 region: CSVESTGTGGREVYEQYF. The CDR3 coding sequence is TGCAGCGTTGAATCCACCGGGACAGGAGGGCGGGAGGTCTACGAGCAGTACTTC.

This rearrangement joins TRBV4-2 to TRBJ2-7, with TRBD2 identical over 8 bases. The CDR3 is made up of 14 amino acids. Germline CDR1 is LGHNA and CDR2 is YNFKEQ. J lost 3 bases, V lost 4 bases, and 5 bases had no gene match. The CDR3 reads CASSPSAGGYEQYF. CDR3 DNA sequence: TGTGCCAGCAGCCCCTCTGCGGGAGGCTACGAGCAGTACTTC.

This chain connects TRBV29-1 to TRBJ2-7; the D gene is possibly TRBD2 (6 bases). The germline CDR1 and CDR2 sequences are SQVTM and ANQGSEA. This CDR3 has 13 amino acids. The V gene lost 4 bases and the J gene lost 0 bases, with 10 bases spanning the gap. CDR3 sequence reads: CSVVPGDSYEQYF. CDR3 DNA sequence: TGCAGCGTTGTGCCGGGGGACTCCTACGAGCAGTACTTC.

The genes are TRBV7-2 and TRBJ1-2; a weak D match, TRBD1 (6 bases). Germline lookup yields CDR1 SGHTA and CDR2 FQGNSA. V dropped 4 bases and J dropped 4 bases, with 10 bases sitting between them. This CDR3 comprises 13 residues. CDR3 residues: CASSSGAGYGYTF. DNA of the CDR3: TGTGCCAGCAGCTCGGGGGCAGGCTATGGCTACACCTTC.

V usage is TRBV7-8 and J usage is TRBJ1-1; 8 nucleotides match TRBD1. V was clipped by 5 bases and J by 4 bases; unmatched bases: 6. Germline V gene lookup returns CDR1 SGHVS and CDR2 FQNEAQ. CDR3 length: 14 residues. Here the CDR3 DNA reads TGTGCCAGCAGCCCCCCAGGGGGCCCCACTGAAGCTTTCTTT. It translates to CASSPPGGPTEAFF.

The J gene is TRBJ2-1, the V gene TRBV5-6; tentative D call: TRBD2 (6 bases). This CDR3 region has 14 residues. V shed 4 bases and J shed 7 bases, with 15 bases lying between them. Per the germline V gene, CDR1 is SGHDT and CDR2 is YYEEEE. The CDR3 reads CASSPLGLQNEQFF. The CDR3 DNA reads TGTGCCAGCAGCCCCCTGGGACTTCAGAATGAGCAGTTCTTC. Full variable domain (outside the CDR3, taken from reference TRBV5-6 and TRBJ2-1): DAGVTQSPTHLIKTRGQQVTLRCSPKSGHDTVSWYQQALGQGPQFIFQYYEEEERQRGNFPDRFSGHQFPNYSSELNVNALLLGDSALYLCASSPLGLQNEQFFGPGTRLTVL.

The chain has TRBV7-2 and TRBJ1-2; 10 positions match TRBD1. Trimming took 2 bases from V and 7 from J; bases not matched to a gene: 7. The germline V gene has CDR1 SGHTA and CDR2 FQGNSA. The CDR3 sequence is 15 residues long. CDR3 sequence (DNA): TGTGCCAGCAGCTTACCGGGACAGGGGTCTGGTGGCTACACCTTC. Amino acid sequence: CASSLPGQGSGGYTF.

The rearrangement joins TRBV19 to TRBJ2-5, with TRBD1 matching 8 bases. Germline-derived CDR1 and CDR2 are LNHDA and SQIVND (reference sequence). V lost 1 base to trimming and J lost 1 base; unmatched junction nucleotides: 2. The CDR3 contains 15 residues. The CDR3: CASSIGTGRQETQYF. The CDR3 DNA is TGTGCCAGTAGTATAGGGACAGGGCGCCAAGAGACCCAGTACTTC.

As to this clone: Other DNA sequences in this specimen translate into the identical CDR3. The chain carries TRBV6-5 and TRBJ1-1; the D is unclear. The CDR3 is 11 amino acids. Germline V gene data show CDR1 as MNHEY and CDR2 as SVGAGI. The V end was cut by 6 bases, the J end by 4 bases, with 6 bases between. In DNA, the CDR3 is TGTGCCAGCAGCCACGGCACTGAAGCTTTCTTT. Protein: CASSHGTEAFF.

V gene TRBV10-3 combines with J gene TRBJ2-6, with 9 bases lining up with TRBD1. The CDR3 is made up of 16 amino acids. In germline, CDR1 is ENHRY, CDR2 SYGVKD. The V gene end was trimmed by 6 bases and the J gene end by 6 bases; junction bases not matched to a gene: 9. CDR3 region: CAIRTTGGRMANVLTF. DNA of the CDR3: TGTGCCATCAGGACGACAGGGGGGCGGATGGCCAACGTCCTGACTTTC.

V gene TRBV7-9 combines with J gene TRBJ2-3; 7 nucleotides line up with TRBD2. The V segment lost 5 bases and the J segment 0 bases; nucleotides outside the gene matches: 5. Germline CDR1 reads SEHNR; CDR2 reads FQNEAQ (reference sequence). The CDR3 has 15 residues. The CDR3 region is CASSRGDGSTDTQYF. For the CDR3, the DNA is TGTGCCAGCAGCCGGGGGGACGGAAGCACAGATACGCAGTATTTT. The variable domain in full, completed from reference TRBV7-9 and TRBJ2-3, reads DTGVSQNPRHKITKRGQNVTFRCDPISEHNRLYWYRQTLGQGPEFLTYFQNEAQLEKSRLLSDRFSAERPKGSFSTLEIQRTEQGDSAMYLCASSRGDGSTDTQYFGPGTRLTVL.

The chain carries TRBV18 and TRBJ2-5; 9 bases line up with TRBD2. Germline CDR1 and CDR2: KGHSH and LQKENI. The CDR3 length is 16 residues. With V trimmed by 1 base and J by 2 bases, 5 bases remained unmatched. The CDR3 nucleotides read TGTGCCAGCTCACCACGTCTAGCGGGATTACAAGAGACCCAGTACTTC. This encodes CASSPRLAGLQETQYF.

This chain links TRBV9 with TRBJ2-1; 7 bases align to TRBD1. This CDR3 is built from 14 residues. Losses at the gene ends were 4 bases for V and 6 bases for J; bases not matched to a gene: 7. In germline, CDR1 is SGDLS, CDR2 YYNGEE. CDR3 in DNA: TGTGCCAGCAGCATGACAGGGAAAGTCAATGAGCAGTTCTTC. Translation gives CASSMTGKVNEQFF.

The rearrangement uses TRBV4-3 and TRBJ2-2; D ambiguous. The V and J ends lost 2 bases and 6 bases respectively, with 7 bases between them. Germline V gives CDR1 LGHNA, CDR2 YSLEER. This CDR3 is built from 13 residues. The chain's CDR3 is CASSQQVPGELFF. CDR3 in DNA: TGCGCCAGCAGCCAACAAGTTCCCGGGGAGCTGTTTTTT.

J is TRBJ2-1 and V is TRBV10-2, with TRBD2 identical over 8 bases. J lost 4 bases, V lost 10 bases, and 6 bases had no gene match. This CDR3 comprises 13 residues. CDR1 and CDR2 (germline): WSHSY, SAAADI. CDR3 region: CATRPSGYNEQFF. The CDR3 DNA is TGCGCCACCCGACCTAGCGGGTACAATGAGCAGTTCTTC.

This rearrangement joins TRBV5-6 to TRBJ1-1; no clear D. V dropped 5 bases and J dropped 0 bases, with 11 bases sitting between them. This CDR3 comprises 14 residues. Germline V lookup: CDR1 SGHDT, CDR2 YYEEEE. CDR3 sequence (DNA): TGTGCCAGCAGACGGTCAGGTTTGAACACTGAAGCTTTCTTT. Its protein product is CASRRSGLNTEAFF.

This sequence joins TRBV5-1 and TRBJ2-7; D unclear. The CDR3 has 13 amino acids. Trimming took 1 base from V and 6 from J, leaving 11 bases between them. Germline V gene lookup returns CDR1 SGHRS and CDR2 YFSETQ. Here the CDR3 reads CASSLTGFIEQYF. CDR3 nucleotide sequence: TGCGCCAGCAGCTTGACGGGTTTTATCGAGCAGTACTTC.

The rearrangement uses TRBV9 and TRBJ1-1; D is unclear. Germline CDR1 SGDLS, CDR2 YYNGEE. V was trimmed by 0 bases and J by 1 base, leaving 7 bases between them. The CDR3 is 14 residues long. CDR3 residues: CASSVGSGNTEAFF. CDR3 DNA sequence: TGTGCCAGCAGCGTAGGTTCAGGGAACACTGAAGCTTTCTTT.

CDR3 amino acids: CASSSRHSGANVLTF. The CDR3 nucleotides are TGTGCCAGCAGCTCCAGGCACTCTGGGGCCAACGTCCTGACTTTC. The chain employs TRBV5-6 and TRBJ2-6; no firm D call. CDR1 SGHDT and CDR2 YYEEEE come from the germline V gene. The ends were cut back, 3 bases at V and 0 bases at J, with 7 bases in the middle. This CDR3 has 15 residues.

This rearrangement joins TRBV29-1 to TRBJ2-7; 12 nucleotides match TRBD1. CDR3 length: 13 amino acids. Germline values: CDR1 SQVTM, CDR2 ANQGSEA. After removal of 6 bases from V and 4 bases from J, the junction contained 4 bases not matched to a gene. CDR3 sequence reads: CSVPGQGAYEQYF. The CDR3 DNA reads TGCAGCGTCCCGGGACAGGGGGCTTACGAGCAGTACTTC.

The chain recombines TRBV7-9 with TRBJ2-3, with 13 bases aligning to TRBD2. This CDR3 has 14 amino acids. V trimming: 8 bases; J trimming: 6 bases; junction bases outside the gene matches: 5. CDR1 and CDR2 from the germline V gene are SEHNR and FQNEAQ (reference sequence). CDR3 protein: CASAQLAGGDTQYF. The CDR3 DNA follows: TGTGCCAGCGCCCAACTAGCGGGAGGGGATACGCAGTATTTT.

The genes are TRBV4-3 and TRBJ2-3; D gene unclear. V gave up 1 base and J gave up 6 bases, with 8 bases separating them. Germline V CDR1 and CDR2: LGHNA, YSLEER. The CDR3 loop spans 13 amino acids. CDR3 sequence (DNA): TGCGCCAGCAGCCAAGCCCCCTCCGATACGCAGTATTTT. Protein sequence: CASSQAPSDTQYF.

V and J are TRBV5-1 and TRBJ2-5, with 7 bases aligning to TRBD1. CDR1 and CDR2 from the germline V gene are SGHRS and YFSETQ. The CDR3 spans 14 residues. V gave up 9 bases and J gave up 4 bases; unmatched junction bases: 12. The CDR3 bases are TGCGCCACTCGGGGACAGTCAGTTGGAGAGACCCAGTACTTC. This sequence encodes CATRGQSVGETQYF.

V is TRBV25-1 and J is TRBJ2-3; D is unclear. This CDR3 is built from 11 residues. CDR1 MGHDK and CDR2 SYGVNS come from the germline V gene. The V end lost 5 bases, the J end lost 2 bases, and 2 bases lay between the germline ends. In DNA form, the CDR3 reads TGTGCCAGCAGTTACACAGATACGCAGTATTTT. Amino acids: CASSYTDTQYF.

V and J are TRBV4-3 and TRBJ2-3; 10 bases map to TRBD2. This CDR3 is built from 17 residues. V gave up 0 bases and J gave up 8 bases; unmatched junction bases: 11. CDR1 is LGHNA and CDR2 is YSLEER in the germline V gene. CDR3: CASSQETLAGAGTTQYF. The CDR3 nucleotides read TGCGCCAGCAGCCAAGAAACGCTAGCGGGAGCAGGAACTACGCAGTATTTT.